A single T cell receptor beta chain is shown here with its context. Its target is unknown. Other DNA sequences from this sample encode an identical CDR3 as well. This entry belongs to a study of radiation and T cells in renal cell carcinoma. Study observations and caveats: Pretreatment tumor biopsies were lacking, so baseline clonotypes are unknown.

The J segment lost 4 bases and the V segment lost 0 bases, leaving 7 bases of the junction unmatched. This CDR3 region has 16 residues. Germline assignment: CDR1 SGHRS and CDR2 YFSETQ. The sample's time point: blood 2 weeks post-SBRT. Treatment here: 15 Gy SBRT to primary tumor, nephrectomy 4 weeks later. The tumor was a clear cell renal cell carcinoma. Clones were sequenced by immunoSEQ multiplex PCR, and TCRdb holds only the in-frame ones, with some missing. Altogether 160,000 or so clones are present, about 87% being singletons, with the ten largest covering roughly 13%. This specimen was blood, taken from a patient whose treatment included radiotherapy and nephrectomy. V gene TRBV5-1 combines with J gene TRBJ2-3; TRBD2 matches at 8 bases. The receptor was isolated from a woman in her fifties or sixties with renal cell carcinoma. This CDR3 reads CASSLAGSGGPDTQYF. The CDR3 nucleotides read TGCGCCAGCAGCTTGGCGGGCTCGGGGGGGCCAGATACGCAGTATTTT.